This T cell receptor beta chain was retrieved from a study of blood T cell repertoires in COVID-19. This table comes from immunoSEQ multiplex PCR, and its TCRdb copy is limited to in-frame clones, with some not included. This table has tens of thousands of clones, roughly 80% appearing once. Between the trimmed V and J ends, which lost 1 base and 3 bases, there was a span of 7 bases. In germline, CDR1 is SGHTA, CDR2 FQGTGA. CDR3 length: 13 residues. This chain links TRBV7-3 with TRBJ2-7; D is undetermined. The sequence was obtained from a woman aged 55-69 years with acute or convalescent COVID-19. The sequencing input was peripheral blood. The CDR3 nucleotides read TGTGCCAGCAGCTTAAACCACAACTACGAGCAGTACTTC. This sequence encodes CASSLNHNYEQYF.